The present TCR beta chain was sequenced within a study of blood T cell repertoires in COVID-19. For the study at large: Material from acute and convalescent COVID-19 was sourced from the United States, Italy and Spain. In each case, the material was cDNA or gDNA derived from T cells, B-cell-depleted T cells, or PBMCs.

V shed 5 bases, J shed 2 bases, and the junction held 7 bases outside the gene matches. CDR3 length: 15 amino acids. Germline CDR1 is SGHTA and CDR2 is FQGTGA. Using immunoSEQ multiplex PCR, the repertoire was profiled, and TCRdb retains in-frame clones only, with some absent. This sample has some 110,000 clones, with over 75% found just once. J is TRBJ1-1 and V is TRBV7-3; 8 nucleotides line up with TRBD1. This TCR was sampled from a man in his forties or fifties with acute or convalescent COVID-19. The sample consisted of peripheral blood. The CDR3 here is CASSPRQGFNTEAFF. The CDR3 nucleotides read TGTGCCAGCAGCCCGCGACAGGGGTTCAACACTGAAGCTTTCTTT.